Here is one T cell receptor (beta chain) with its context. Patients from Seattle were sampled longitudinally, starting during active infection. This CDR3 has 15 residues. V lost 3 bases and J lost 4, with 15 bases in between. Looked up from germline, CDR1 is LNHDA and CDR2 is SQIVND (reference sequence). This record belongs to a study of blood T cell repertoires in COVID-19. Study as a whole: The United States, Italy and Spain supplied acute and convalescent COVID-19 samples. PBMCs, B-cell-depleted T cells, or T cells provided the cDNA or gDNA that made up the material.

In the authors' workflow: Estimation of nucleated cell counts relied on the amplification of reference gene primers. Produced via immunoSEQ multiplex PCR; TCRdb's table is partial and in-frame only. The DNA gave D and trimming, while V, J and clone size come from that table. The table includes around 340,000 clones, about nine tenths detected once. The sequence was obtained from a woman between 55 and 75 years old with COVID-19, enrolled during active disease. Input material: peripheral blood. This chain joins TRBV19 and TRBJ1-2; D is undetermined. The CDR3 spells CASSMEGSPVYGYTF. CDR3 coding DNA: TGTGCCAGTAGTATGGAGGGCAGCCCGGTCTATGGCTACACCTTC.